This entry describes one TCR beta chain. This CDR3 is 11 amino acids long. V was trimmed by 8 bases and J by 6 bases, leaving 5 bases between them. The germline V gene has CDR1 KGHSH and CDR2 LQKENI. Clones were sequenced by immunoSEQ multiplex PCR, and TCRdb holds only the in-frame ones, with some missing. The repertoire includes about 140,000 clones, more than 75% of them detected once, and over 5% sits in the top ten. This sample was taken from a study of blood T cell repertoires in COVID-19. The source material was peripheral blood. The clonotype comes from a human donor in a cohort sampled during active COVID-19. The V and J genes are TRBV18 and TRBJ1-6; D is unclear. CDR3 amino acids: CASRGNSPLHF. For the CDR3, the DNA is TGTGCCAGCCGGGGTAATTCACCCCTCCACTTT.